Each of the 23 T cell receptor beta chains below was sequenced from the same sample in a study of shared clonotypes between healthy human individuals. The assay was immunoSEQ multiplex PCR, and TCRdb's table has in-frame clones only and misses some. The data show roughly 1 million clones, with more than 60% seen just once and about 1.5% held by the top ten. Sample: memory CD4+ T cells sorted from blood. Subset denoted: CD45RA-negative fraction. The receptors here all came from a man between 18 and 29 years old in good health.

The V call is TRBV7-2, the J call TRBJ1-1; D gene ambiguous. This CDR3 contains 13 residues. Germline CDR1 and CDR2: SGHTA and FQGNSA. V lost 2 bases, J lost 6 bases, and 10 bases lay in between. The DNA for the CDR3 is TGTGCCAGCAGCTTAATGTGGGGAGCTGAAGCTTTCTTT. Protein product: CASSLMWGAEAFF.

This chain's CDR3 is CSVSDGGRSDTQYF. DNA of the CDR3: TGCAGCGTATCGGACGGGGGTAGGTCAGATACGCAGTATTTT. The chain combines TRBV29-1 with TRBJ2-3; D possibly corresponds to TRBD2 (6 bases). The CDR3 extends over 14 amino acids. Germline-derived CDR1 and CDR2 are SQVTM and ANQGSEA. Trimming removed 6 bases at V and 4 bases at J, with 17 bases between.

As to this clone: Possible read error: a much larger clone is one base away. The sample contains more than one DNA sequence encoding this CDR3. The genes are TRBV6-5 and TRBJ1-5, with D hard to call. Germline lookup yields CDR1 MNHEY and CDR2 SVGAGI. The V end was cut by 5 bases, the J end by 5 bases, with 7 bases between. This CDR3 has 12 residues. The CDR3 DNA sequence: TGTGCCAGCAGTGACCGGTATCAGCCCCAGCATTTT. Translated: CASSDRYQPQHF.

The J gene is TRBJ2-7, the V gene TRBV7-6; D call uncertain. The CDR3 totals 16 residues. Trimming removed 5 bases from V and 2 bases from J, with 19 bases in between. From germline, CDR1 is SGHVS and CDR2 FNYEAQ. The CDR3 protein is CASSIQETQVAYEQYF. In nucleotides, the CDR3 is TGTGCCAGCAGCATCCAAGAGACCCAGGTGGCCTACGAGCAGTACTTC.

This chain links TRBV5-1 with TRBJ2-5; TRBD1 matches 10 bases. Trimming cost V 5 bases and J 3 bases; bases outside gene matches: 4. Germline V gene sequence: CDR1 SGHRS, CDR2 YFSETQ. This CDR3 comprises 14 residues. The chain's CDR3 is CASSSDRGEETQYF. The CDR3 coding sequence is TGCGCCAGCAGTTCGGACAGGGGGGAAGAGACCCAGTACTTC.

The genes are TRBV5-1 and TRBJ2-1, with TRBD2 identical over 10 bases. In germline, CDR1 is SGHRS, CDR2 YFSETQ. CDR3 length: 15 amino acids. V shed 2 bases and J 6 bases; nucleotides not matched to a gene: 5. CDR3 protein: CASSFVTSGRNEQFF. The CDR3 region has the DNA TGCGCCAGCAGCTTCGTGACTAGCGGGCGCAATGAGCAGTTCTTC.

The sample holds many counts of this clone. The chain couples TRBV5-1 to TRBJ2-2; D is ambiguous. In germline, CDR1 is SGHRS, CDR2 YFSETQ. Trimming stripped 4 bases from V and 0 bases from J, with 7 bases between. This CDR3 contains 14 residues. CDR3 sequence (DNA): TGCGCCAGCAGCACGACAACGAACACCGGGGAGCTGTTTTTT. This codes for CASSTTTNTGELFF.

Remarks on this clone: It may be a read error: a sequence one base away is much more abundant. The chain uses TRBV13 and TRBJ1-1; no clear D gene. This CDR3 has 13 residues. Germline CDR1 reads PRHDT; CDR2 reads FYEKMQ (reference sequence). V shed 3 bases and J shed 0 bases, with 5 bases lying between them. Here the CDR3 reads CASSLRMNTEAFF. In DNA, the CDR3 is TGTGCCAGCAGCTTGAGGATGAACACTGAAGCTTTCTTT.

The genes are TRBV6-1 and TRBJ2-7; possibly TRBD1 for D (5 bases). Trimming took off 1 base at V and 4 bases at J, with 8 bases between the two ends. CDR1 is MNHNS and CDR2 is SASEGT in the germline V gene. The length of the CDR3 is 13 residues. CDR3 in DNA: TGTGCCAGCAGTGAAGTGTACAGGTACGAGCAGTACTTC. Protein: CASSEVYRYEQYF.

This clone came up once. It is likely a read error: a sequence one base away is far more abundant. The chain recombines TRBV28 with TRBJ1-6; D is unresolved. Germline-derived CDR1 and CDR2 are MDHEN and SYDVKM. V was clipped by 6 bases and J by 0 bases, with 3 bases between them. The CDR3 consists of 13 residues. The CDR3 region is CASSRSYNSPLHF. The CDR3 region has the DNA TGTGCCAGCAGCCGCTCCTATAATTCACCCCTCCACTTT.

The chain uses TRBV6-1 and TRBJ1-2; D might be TRBD1 (6 bases). CDR1 and CDR2 from the germline V gene are MNHNS and SASEGT. V gave up 2 bases and J gave up 10 bases, with 17 bases separating them. The CDR3 loop spans 14 amino acids. The CDR3 nucleotides read TGTGCCAGCAGTGAAAGGGGTACAGGGTACGACTACACCTTC. It codes for CASSERGTGYDYTF.

This clone showed up just a few times. The J gene is TRBJ2-3, the V gene TRBV28; D might be TRBD2 (5 bases). Looked up from germline, CDR1 is MDHEN and CDR2 is SYDVKM. V gave up 5 bases and J gave up 2 bases, with 14 bases separating them. This CDR3 contains 15 residues. CDR3 DNA: TGTGCCAGCAGTGCCCCGGGATTATCCACAGATACGCAGTATTTT. Translated: CASSAPGLSTDTQYF.

Comments on this clone: This sample includes further DNA sequences coding for the same CDR3. V usage is TRBV10-3 and J usage is TRBJ1-2; perhaps TRBD1 as D (5 bases). The CDR3 sequence is 14 residues long. Germline CDR1 reads ENHRY; CDR2 reads SYGVKD. V gave up 5 bases and J gave up 0 bases, with 10 bases separating them. The CDR3 DNA is TGTGCCATCAGTAGAGACAGCCCTAACTATGGCTACACCTTC. This codes for CAISRDSPNYGYTF.

The CDR3 here is CASSRRGTSGNSYEQYF. In DNA form, the CDR3 reads TGTGCCAGCAGCCGTAGAGGTACTAGCGGTAACTCCTACGAGCAGTACTTC. The chain recombines TRBV7-9 with TRBJ2-7, with TRBD2 matching over 8 bases. J lost 0 bases, V lost 5 bases, and 12 bases had no gene match. Germline V lookup: CDR1 SEHNR, CDR2 FQNEAQ (reference sequence). CDR3 length: 17 residues.

The chain is built from TRBV30 and TRBJ1-3, with D perhaps matching TRBD1 (6 bases). The CDR3 contains 15 residues. Germline CDR1 reads GTSNPN; CDR2 reads SVGIG (reference sequence). V lost 2 bases, J lost 0 bases, and 11 bases lay in between. The CDR3 region has the DNA TGTGCCTGGAGTAAACAGGGCTACTCTGGAAACACCATATATTTT. Its translation: CAWSKQGYSGNTIYF.

The chain uses TRBV7-8 and TRBJ2-3; no clear D. The CDR3 totals 14 residues. V lost 5 bases, J lost 4 bases, and 13 bases lay in between. Germline V gene data show CDR1 as SGHVS and CDR2 as FQNEAQ. The CDR3 spells CASSQDRWADTQYF. CDR3 bases: TGTGCCAGCAGCCAAGATAGGTGGGCAGATACGCAGTATTTT.

This sequence joins TRBV28 and TRBJ2-2; 7 bases are shared with TRBD1. Germline CDR1 MDHEN, CDR2 SYDVKM. V lost 4 bases, J lost 2 bases, and 4 bases stayed unmatched. The CDR3 has 15 amino acids. The CDR3 DNA sequence: TGTGCCAGCAGTTCCCGACAGGGTAACACCGGGGAGCTGTTTTTT. Protein product: CASSSRQGNTGELFF.

This sequence joins TRBV7-9 and TRBJ2-5; D is undetermined. Germline-derived CDR1 and CDR2 are SEHNR and FQNEAQ (reference sequence). The CDR3 is 12 amino acids. V lost 1 base and J lost 2, with 2 bases in between. CDR3 nucleotides: TGTGCCAGCAGCTTAGGTCAAGAGACCCAGTACTTC. This codes for CASSLGQETQYF.

J is TRBJ1-2 and V is TRBV5-6, with TRBD1 matching over 8 bases. Per germline, CDR1 SGHDT and CDR2 YYEEEE. The CDR3 length is 16 residues. With V trimmed by 4 bases and J by 6 bases, 14 bases remained unmatched. Here the CDR3 DNA reads TGTGCCAGCAGCCACAAACAGGGGGGGGTCCCTCATGGCTACACCTTC. It yields the protein CASSHKQGGVPHGYTF.

The rearrangement uses TRBV7-2 and TRBJ2-1; D remains unclear. The CDR3 spans 13 residues. Per the germline V gene, CDR1 is SGHTA and CDR2 is FQGNSA. Trimming took 5 bases from V and 8 from J, leaving 13 bases between them. DNA of the CDR3: TGTGCCAGCAGCCGACGCGTAGAATATGAGCAGTTCTTC. It yields the protein CASSRRVEYEQFF. The full variable domain, its missing parts supplied by reference TRBV7-2 and TRBJ2-1, is GAGVSQSPSNKVTEKGKDVELRCDPISGHTALYWYRQSLGQGLEFLIYFQGNSAPDKSGLPSDRFSAERTGGSVSTLTIQRTQQEDSAVYLCASSRRVEYEQFFGPGTRLTVL.

The gene calls are TRBV7-6 and TRBJ2-7, with D perhaps matching TRBD2 (6 bases). CDR1 and CDR2 (germline): SGHVS, FNYEAQ. The CDR3 is made up of 15 amino acids. Trimming pared 3 bases from V and 7 bases from J, leaving 19 bases between. CDR3 in amino acids: CASSLTGALYPEQYF. In DNA form, the CDR3 reads TGTGCCAGCAGCTTGACGGGAGCCCTATACCCGGAGCAGTACTTC.

In its sample, this clone was seen once. This chain uses TRBV6-1 with TRBJ2-7; D call uncertain. The germline V and J ends were trimmed by 3 bases and 3 bases, with 18 bases remaining between them. Germline V CDR1 and CDR2: MNHNS, SASEGT. This CDR3 is built from 16 residues. In DNA form, the CDR3 reads TGTGCCAGCAGTGAGGAGACATCCCCTCCTGTCTACGAGCAGTACTTC. Its protein is CASSEETSPPVYEQYF.

The chain is built from TRBV5-3 and TRBJ1-1; D uncertain. TRBV5-3 is an ORF; its function is uncertain. The CDR3 has 13 amino acids. V dropped 0 bases and J dropped 1 base, with 4 bases sitting between them. The CDR3 DNA sequence: TGTGCCAGAAGCTTGGTCGAGAACACTGAAGCTTTCTTT. Translated, it gives CARSLVENTEAFF.